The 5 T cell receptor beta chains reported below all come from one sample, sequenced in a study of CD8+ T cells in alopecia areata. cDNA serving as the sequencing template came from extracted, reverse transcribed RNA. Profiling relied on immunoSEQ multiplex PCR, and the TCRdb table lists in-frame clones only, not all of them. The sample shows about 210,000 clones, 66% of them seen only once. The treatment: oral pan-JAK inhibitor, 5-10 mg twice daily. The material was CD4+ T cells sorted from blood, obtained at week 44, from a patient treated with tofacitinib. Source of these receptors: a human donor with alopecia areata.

The CDR3 region is CASSPEGHPYEQYF. DNA of the CDR3: TGTGCCAGCTCACCAGAGGGACACCCCTACGAGCAGTACTTC. The V and J genes are TRBV18 and TRBJ2-7, with a tentative D call TRBD1 (6 bases). There are 14 residues in the CDR3. Trimming shortened V by 2 bases and J by 2 bases, and 10 bases separated the two germline ends. Germline V lookup: CDR1 KGHSH, CDR2 LQKENI.

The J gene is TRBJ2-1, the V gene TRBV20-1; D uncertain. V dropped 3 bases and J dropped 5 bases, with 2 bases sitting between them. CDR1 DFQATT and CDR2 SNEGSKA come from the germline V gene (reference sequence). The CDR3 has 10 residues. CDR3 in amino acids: CSASDNEQFF. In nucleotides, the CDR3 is TGCAGTGCTAGCGACAATGAGCAGTTCTTC.

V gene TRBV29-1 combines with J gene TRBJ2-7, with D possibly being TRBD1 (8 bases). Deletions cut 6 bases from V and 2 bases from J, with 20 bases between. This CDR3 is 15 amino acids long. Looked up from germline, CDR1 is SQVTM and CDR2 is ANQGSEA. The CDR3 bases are TGCAGCGTGACTGGTGCACAGGGGGGGGCCTACGAGCAGTACTTC. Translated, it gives CSVTGAQGGAYEQYF.

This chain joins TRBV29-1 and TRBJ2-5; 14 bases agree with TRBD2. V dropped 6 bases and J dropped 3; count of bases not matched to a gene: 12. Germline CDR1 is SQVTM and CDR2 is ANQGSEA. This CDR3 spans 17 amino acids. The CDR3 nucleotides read TGCAGCGTCTACCGACTAGCGGGGGGGCCCGAGGAAGAGACCCAGTACTTC. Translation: CSVYRLAGGPEEETQYF.

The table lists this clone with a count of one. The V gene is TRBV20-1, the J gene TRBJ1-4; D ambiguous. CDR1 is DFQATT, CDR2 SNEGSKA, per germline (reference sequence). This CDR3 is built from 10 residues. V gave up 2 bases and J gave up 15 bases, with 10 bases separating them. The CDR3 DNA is TGCAGTGCTAGATTGGGGAGTATGTTTTTT. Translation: CSARLGSMFF.